Listed here are 27 T cell receptor beta chains from one sample, sequenced in a study of blood T cells in healthy people across ages. A sample-barcoded 5' primer and a J-beta primer mix were used in a second PCR of roughly 7 to 11 cycles. TCRdb itself ran the 5' RACE reads through MiXCR, one entry per CDR3 protein. The data show about 1.4 million distinct CDR3 sequences, around 55% seen once. The sample comprised blood. The receptors stem from a man aged 18 to 30 in good health.

The chain joins TRBV7-2 to TRBJ2-7; D is ambiguous. There are 18 residues in the CDR3. V was shortened by 5 bases and J by 1 base, with 24 bases between the two germline ends. The germline V gene encodes CDR1 SGHTA and CDR2 FQGNSA. The CDR3 coding sequence is TGTGCCAGCAGCCCTAGGAGAATAGGACGCGACATGTCCTACGAGCAGTACTTC. It yields the protein CASSPRRIGRDMSYEQYF.

The V gene is TRBV29-1, the J gene TRBJ1-2, with a tentative D call TRBD1 (6 bases). CDR3 length equals 11 residues. Trimming removed 7 bases from V and 7 bases from J, with 13 bases in between. Germline V gene lookup returns CDR1 SQVTM and CDR2 ANQGSEA. DNA for the CDR3: TGCAGCGCATCGGGGGCGGGTGGCTACACCTTC. Its protein is CSASGAGGYTF.

V gene TRBV7-6 combines with J gene TRBJ2-7, with no clear D. CDR3 length: 12 amino acids. CDR1 and CDR2 from the germline V gene are SGHVS and FNYEAQ. V lost 4 bases to trimming and J lost 5 bases, with 9 bases between them. The CDR3 here is CASSYYRDEQYF. CDR3 nucleotides: TGTGCCAGCAGCTACTACAGAGACGAGCAGTACTTC.

The rearrangement uses TRBV11-2 and TRBJ2-5; 12 bases map to TRBD2. The CDR3 is made up of 16 amino acids. Trimming took 2 bases from V and 3 from J; bases not matched to a gene: 4. Germline V gene sequence: CDR1 SGHAT, CDR2 FQNNGV. CDR3 region: CASSLPWTSGKETQYF. Here the CDR3 DNA reads TGTGCCAGCAGCTTACCCTGGACTAGCGGGAAAGAGACCCAGTACTTC.

This rearrangement joins TRBV20-1 to TRBJ2-3; 13 bases are a match to TRBD2. Germline V gives CDR1 DFQATT, CDR2 SNEGSKA (reference sequence). J gave up 5 bases and V 6 bases, and 8 bases lay outside the gene matches. The CDR3 sequence is 15 residues long. The CDR3 loop reads CSASRLAGGKDTQYF. The CDR3 bases are TGCAGTGCCAGTCGACTAGCGGGGGGTAAAGATACGCAGTATTTT.

The V gene is TRBV29-1, the J gene TRBJ2-1, with D maybe TRBD1 (5 bases). CDR3 length: 15 amino acids. With 2 bases removed from V and 4 bases from J, the gap between germline ends came to 15 bases. Germline values: CDR1 SQVTM, CDR2 ANQGSEA. CDR3 loop: CSVERAGPIYNEQFF. The CDR3 DNA reads TGCAGCGTTGAACGTGCAGGGCCGATATACAATGAGCAGTTCTTC.

This clonotype was seen at least ten times. The genes are TRBV12-3 or TRBV12-4 and TRBJ1-5; D unclear. The CDR3 length is 14 residues. V lost 6 bases, J lost 6 bases, and 15 bases lay in between. CDR3 sequence (DNA): TGTGCCAGCAGCCGGGAGAGGGTAGGTCAGCCCCAGCATTTT. It specifies CASSRERVGQPQHF.

This clonotype occurred a few times. This sequence joins TRBV20-1 and TRBJ2-2; weak D call: TRBD2 (5 bases). This CDR3 has 14 amino acids. Germline V lookup: CDR1 DFQATT, CDR2 SNEGSKA (reference sequence). V lost 3 bases and J lost 3, with 11 bases in between. CDR3 in DNA: TGCAGTGCTAGTACGGGGAGTTACACCGGGGAGCTGTTTTTT. It specifies CSASTGSYTGELFF.

V and J are TRBV5-6 and TRBJ2-7; tentative D call: TRBD2 (6 bases). V dropped 4 bases and J dropped 2 bases, with 16 bases sitting between them. Germline CDR1 and CDR2: SGHDT and YYEEEE. CDR3 length: 15 amino acids. The CDR3 protein is CASSLDVGGAYEQYF. CDR3 DNA: TGTGCCAGCAGCCTAGACGTTGGCGGGGCCTACGAGCAGTACTTC.

The sample holds a few counts of this clonotype. The chain uses TRBV20-1 and TRBJ2-5, with D tentatively TRBD2 (6 bases). There are 13 residues in the CDR3. Germline V gene sequence: CDR1 DFQATT, CDR2 SNEGSKA (reference sequence). Trimming stripped 1 base from V and 5 bases from J, with 11 bases between. CDR3 sequence: CSARGFGGETQYF. The CDR3 DNA reads as TGCAGTGCTAGAGGGTTTGGAGGGGAGACCCAGTACTTC.

The chain couples TRBV4-2 to TRBJ2-2; D may match TRBD1 or TRBD2 (6 bases each). This CDR3 has 17 residues. Germline V lookup: CDR1 LGHNA, CDR2 YNFKEQ. V was cut by 4 bases and J by 6 bases, with 21 bases left in between. The CDR3 DNA follows: TGTGCCAGCAGCCCGGTCCCCCACAGGGAGGATTCCGGGGAGCTGTTTTTT. Protein: CASSPVPHREDSGELFF.

This chain connects TRBV15 to TRBJ2-7; possible D gene TRBD1, 5 bases. This CDR3 spans 14 amino acids. The V end was cut by 0 bases, the J end by 6 bases, with 12 bases between. Germline CDR1 and CDR2: LNHNV and YYDKDF (reference sequence). The CDR3 loop is CATSREGRQGEQYF. DNA for the CDR3: TGTGCCACCAGCAGAGAGGGCCGCCAGGGCGAGCAGTACTTC.

The chain has TRBV28 and TRBJ2-7; D is unresolved. V was shortened by 8 bases and J by 2 bases, with 7 bases between the two germline ends. Per the germline V gene, CDR1 is MDHEN and CDR2 is SYDVKM. The CDR3 contains 11 residues. In nucleotides, the CDR3 is TGTGCCAGCCAAGGGCCCTACGAGCAGTACTTC. It is translated as CASQGPYEQYF.

The chain combines TRBV7-2 with TRBJ1-5; D gene ambiguous. V lost 5 bases and J lost 3, with 17 bases in between. The CDR3 length is 16 residues. Germline values: CDR1 SGHTA, CDR2 FQGNSA. The CDR3 region has the DNA TGTGCCAGCAGCGTTCGGGCGGCGGGTGTCAATCAGCCCCAGCATTTT. This sequence encodes CASSVRAAGVNQPQHF.

V usage is TRBV7-9 and J usage is TRBJ2-1, with 7 bases aligning to TRBD2. This CDR3 comprises 15 residues. J was trimmed by 7 bases and V by 5 bases; bases with no gene match: 11. The V gene's germline CDR1 is SEHNR and CDR2 FQNEAQ (reference sequence). This chain's CDR3 is CASSVGEAGWNEQFF. CDR3 in DNA: TGTGCCAGCAGCGTCGGGGAAGCGGGGTGGAATGAGCAGTTCTTC.

This clonotype occurred a few times. V is TRBV29-1 and J is TRBJ2-7; D unclear. V lost 3 bases and J lost 2, with 8 bases in between. The CDR3 length is 12 residues. Looked up from germline, CDR1 is SQVTM and CDR2 is ANQGSEA. The CDR3 protein is CSVEVRTYEQYF. The CDR3 DNA reads as TGCAGCGTTGAGGTCAGAACCTACGAGCAGTACTTC.

Points on this clonotype: Germline and junction disagree at one end, which may indicate a read error. The chain carries TRBV6-2 or TRBV6-3 and TRBJ1-5, with 8 positions matching TRBD1. Germline V gene lookup returns CDR1 MNHEY and CDR2 SVGEGT. The length of the CDR3 is 15 residues. CDR3 protein: CACSYGGQGATPQHF. In DNA, the CDR3 is TGTGCCTGCAGTTACGGGGGCCAGGGGGCAACTCCCCAGCATTTT.

The V and J genes are TRBV29-1 and TRBJ2-7, with 9 bases lining up with TRBD1. The CDR3 totals 13 residues. Unmatched junction bases numbered 5, after V lost 7 bases and J lost 1 base. CDR1 is SQVTM and CDR2 is ANQGSEA in the germline V gene. This chain's CDR3 is CSAQTGGSYEQYF. The CDR3 coding sequence is TGCAGCGCCCAGACAGGGGGGTCCTACGAGCAGTACTTC.

This chain links TRBV5-1 with TRBJ2-7; D is possibly TRBD1 (5 bases). Germline V gene lookup returns CDR1 SGHRS and CDR2 YFSETQ. Trimming stripped 4 bases from V and 3 bases from J, with 14 bases between. This CDR3 comprises 14 residues. The CDR3 spells CASSQPTDNYEQYF. CDR3 in DNA: TGCGCCAGCAGCCAACCGACAGATAACTACGAGCAGTACTTC.

In this sample, this clonotype turned up once. This chain connects TRBV28 to TRBJ2-2; D tentatively reads TRBD1 or TRBD2 (5 bases each). The CDR3 is 14 amino acids. The ends were cut back, 4 bases at V and 2 bases at J, with 8 bases in the middle. CDR1 and CDR2 (germline): MDHEN, SYDVKM. As DNA, the CDR3 is TGTGCCAGCAGTTGGGACGTAAACACCGGGGAGCTGTTTTTT. It specifies CASSWDVNTGELFF.

J is TRBJ2-7 and V is TRBV4-1, with 11 bases lining up with TRBD2. The length of the CDR3 is 18 residues. V lost 0 bases, J lost 2 bases, and 9 bases stayed unmatched. Germline V gene data show CDR1 as MGHRA and CDR2 as YSYEKL. CDR3 nucleotides: TGCGCCAGCAGCCAAGAACCGCCTGGACTAGCGGGTACCTACGAGCAGTACTTC. Its translation is CASSQEPPGLAGTYEQYF.

This clonotype was detected a few times. The chain is built from TRBV4-1 and TRBJ2-7, with a weak D call TRBD2 (6 bases). Germline V gene lookup returns CDR1 MGHRA and CDR2 YSYEKL. This CDR3 region has 15 residues. Trimming removed 2 bases at V and 12 bases at J, with 23 bases between. DNA of the CDR3: TGCGCCAGCAGCCAACCCGGAGGGAAAAAAGGATATCGGTACTTC. As protein: CASSQPGGKKGYRYF.

As DNA, the CDR3 is TGCAGCGTACAGACAGGGTTAAGTGAAAAACTGTTTTTT. The encoded protein is CSVQTGLSEKLFF. This chain joins TRBV29-1 and TRBJ1-4, with 7 positions matching TRBD1. The V gene's germline CDR1 is SQVTM and CDR2 ANQGSEA. The CDR3 runs to 13 residues. V lost 6 bases, J lost 7 bases, and 8 bases stayed unmatched.

V and J are TRBV5-1 and TRBJ1-1; tentative D call: TRBD1 (5 bases). The CDR3 covers 13 residues. Trimming shortened V by 4 bases and J by 11 bases, and 18 bases separated the two germline ends. Germline values: CDR1 SGHRS, CDR2 YFSETQ. CDR3 in DNA: TGCGCCAGCAGCAGGGACGGTGCGGAAGTGGCTTTCTTT. Its translation: CASSRDGAEVAFF.

The CDR3 loop reads CSVETGTEAQETQYF. The CDR3 DNA sequence: TGCAGCGTTGAAACCGGGACGGAGGCACAAGAGACCCAGTACTTC. The chain has TRBV29-1 and TRBJ2-5, with D perhaps being TRBD1 or TRBD2 (5 bases each). From germline, CDR1 is SQVTM and CDR2 ANQGSEA. With 2 bases removed from V and 2 bases from J, the gap between germline ends came to 15 bases. This CDR3 region has 15 residues.

The rearrangement links TRBV7-2 to TRBJ2-4; 8 positions match TRBD2. The DNA matches TRBJ2-7 better at its end, which makes the J call doubtful. The CDR3 totals 15 residues. Germline assignment: CDR1 SGHTA and CDR2 FQGNSA. CDR3 amino acids: CASSLQTGRGYEQYF. The CDR3 DNA is TGTGCCAGCAGCTTACAAACCGGGAGGGGTTACGAGCAGTACTTC.

This chain links TRBV10-2 with TRBJ1-4; perhaps TRBD1 as D (6 bases). CDR1 and CDR2 from the germline V gene are WSHSY and SAAADI. V lost 4 bases, J lost 7 bases, and 13 bases lay in between. The length of the CDR3 is 14 residues. The CDR3 loop reads CASSVVGGIEKLFF. In DNA form, the CDR3 reads TGCGCCAGCAGTGTGGTAGGGGGAATTGAAAAACTGTTTTTT.